This TCR beta chain was identified in a study of cytomegalovirus exposure and HLA in healthy donors. Study findings and constraints: The listing of 160 or so TCR beta chains classed them as cytomegalovirus-associated. Later on, an analysis showed TCR association rates differing by HLA locus, with DRB1 the most and HLA-C the fewest.

Details on this clone: Its antigen remains unidentified.

The PCR was carried out with 60 Vbeta primers and 13 Jbeta primers. Method: immunoSEQ multiplex PCR; TCRdb's copy keeps in-frame clones and lacks some. The sample totals roughly 110,000 clones. Healthy bone marrow donors supplied every sample. Specimen: PBMCs. The receptor was isolated from a man between 40 and 49 years old in good health and CMV-seropositive.

CDR3 DNA: TGCAGCGCCTCAAGGGGGACATATGAAAAACTGTTTTTT. Protein: CSASRGTYEKLFF. The chain carries TRBV29-1 and TRBJ1-4; possible D gene TRBD1, 6 bases. V lost 7 bases, J lost 6 bases, and 15 bases lay in between. Germline lookup yields CDR1 SQVTM and CDR2 ANQGSEA. The CDR3 runs 13 residues.